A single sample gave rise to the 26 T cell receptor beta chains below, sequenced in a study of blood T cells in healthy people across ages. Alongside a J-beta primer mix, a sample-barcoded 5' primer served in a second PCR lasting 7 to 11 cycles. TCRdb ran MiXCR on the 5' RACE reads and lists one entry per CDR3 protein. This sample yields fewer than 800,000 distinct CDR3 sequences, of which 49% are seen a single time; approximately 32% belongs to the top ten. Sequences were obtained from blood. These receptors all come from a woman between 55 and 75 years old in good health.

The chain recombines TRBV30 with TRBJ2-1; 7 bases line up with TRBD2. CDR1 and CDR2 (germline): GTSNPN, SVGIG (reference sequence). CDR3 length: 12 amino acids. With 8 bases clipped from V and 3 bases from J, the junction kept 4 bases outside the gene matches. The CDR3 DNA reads TGTGCCCAGGGAGGGCTCTACAATGAGCAGTTCTTC. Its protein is CAQGGLYNEQFF.

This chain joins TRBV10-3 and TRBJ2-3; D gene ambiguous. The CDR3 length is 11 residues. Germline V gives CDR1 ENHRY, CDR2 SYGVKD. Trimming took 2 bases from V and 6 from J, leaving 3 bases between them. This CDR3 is CAISEADTQYF. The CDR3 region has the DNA TGTGCCATCAGTGAGGCGGATACGCAGTATTTT.

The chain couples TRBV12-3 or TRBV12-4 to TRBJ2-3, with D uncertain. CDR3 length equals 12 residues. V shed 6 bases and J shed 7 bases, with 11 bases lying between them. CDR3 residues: CASRASLNTQYF. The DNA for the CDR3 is TGTGCCAGCAGAGCGTCCCTAAATACGCAGTATTTT.

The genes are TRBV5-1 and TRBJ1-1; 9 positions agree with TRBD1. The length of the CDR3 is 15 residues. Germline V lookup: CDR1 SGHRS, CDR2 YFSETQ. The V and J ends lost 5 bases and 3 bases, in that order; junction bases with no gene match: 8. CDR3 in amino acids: CASRSTGTGHTEAFF. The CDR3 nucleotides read TGCGCCAGCAGATCTACCGGGACAGGGCACACTGAAGCTTTCTTT.

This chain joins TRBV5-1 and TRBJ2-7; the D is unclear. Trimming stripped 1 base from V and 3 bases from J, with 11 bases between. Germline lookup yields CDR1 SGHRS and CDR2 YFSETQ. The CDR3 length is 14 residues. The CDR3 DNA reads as TGCGCCAGCAGCTTGCTCCAGCGAGACTACGAGCAGTACTTC. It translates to CASSLLQRDYEQYF.

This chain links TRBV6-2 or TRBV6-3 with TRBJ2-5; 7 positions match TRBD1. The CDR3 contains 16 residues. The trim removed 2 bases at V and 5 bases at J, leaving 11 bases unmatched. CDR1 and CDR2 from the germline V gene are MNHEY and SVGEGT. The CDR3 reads CASSYTATGQTETQYF. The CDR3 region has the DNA TGTGCCAGCAGTTACACGGCCACGGGACAGACGGAGACCCAGTACTTC.

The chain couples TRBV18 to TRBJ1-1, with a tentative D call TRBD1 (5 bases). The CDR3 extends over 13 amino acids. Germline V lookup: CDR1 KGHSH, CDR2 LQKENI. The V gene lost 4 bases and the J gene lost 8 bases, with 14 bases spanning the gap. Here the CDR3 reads CASSLGRENEAFF. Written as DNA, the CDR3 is TGTGCCAGCTCACTGGGACGGGAGAACGAAGCTTTCTTT.

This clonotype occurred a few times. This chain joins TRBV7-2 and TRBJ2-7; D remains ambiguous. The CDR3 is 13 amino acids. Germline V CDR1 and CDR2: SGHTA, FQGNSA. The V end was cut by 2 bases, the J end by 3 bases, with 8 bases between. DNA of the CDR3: TGTGCCAGCAGCTTAAGCCCCCGCTACGAGCAGTACTTC. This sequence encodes CASSLSPRYEQYF. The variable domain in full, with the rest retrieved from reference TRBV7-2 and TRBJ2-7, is GAGVSQSPSNKVTEKGKDVELRCDPISGHTALYWYRQSLGQGLEFLIYFQGNSAPDKSGLPSDRFSAERTGGSVSTLTIQRTQQEDSAVYLCASSLSPRYEQYFGPGTRLTVT.

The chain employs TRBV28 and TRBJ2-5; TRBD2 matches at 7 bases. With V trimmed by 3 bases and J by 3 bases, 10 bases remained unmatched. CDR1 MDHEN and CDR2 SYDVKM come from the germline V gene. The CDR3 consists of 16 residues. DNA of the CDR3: TGTGCCAGCAGTTTTTGGTTCCCAGCGGGAAAAGAGACCCAGTACTTC. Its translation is CASSFWFPAGKETQYF.

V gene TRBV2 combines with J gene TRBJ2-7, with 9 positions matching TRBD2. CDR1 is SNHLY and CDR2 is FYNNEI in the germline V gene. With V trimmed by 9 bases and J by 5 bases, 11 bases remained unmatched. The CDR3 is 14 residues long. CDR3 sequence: CASSKTSGADEQYF. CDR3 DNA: TGTGCCAGTAGCAAGACTAGCGGTGCGGACGAGCAGTACTTC. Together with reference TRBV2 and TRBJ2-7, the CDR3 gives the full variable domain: EPEVTQTPSHQVTQMGQEVILRCVPISNHLYFYWYRQILGQKVEFLVSFYNNEISEKSEIFDDQFSVERPDGSNFTLKIRSTKLEDSAMYFCASSKTSGADEQYFGPGTRLTVT.

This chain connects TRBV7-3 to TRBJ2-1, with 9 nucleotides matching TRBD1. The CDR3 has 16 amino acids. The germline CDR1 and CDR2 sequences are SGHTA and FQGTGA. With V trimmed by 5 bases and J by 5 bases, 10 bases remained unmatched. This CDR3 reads CASSRRPGQGNNEQFF. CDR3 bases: TGTGCCAGCAGCCGAAGACCGGGACAGGGTAACAATGAGCAGTTCTTC.

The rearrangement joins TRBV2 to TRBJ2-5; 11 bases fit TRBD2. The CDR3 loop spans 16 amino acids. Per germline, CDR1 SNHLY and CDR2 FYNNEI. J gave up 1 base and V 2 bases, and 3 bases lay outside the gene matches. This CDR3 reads CASSERTSGPQETQYF. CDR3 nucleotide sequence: TGTGCCAGCAGTGAAAGGACTAGCGGGCCCCAAGAGACCCAGTACTTC.

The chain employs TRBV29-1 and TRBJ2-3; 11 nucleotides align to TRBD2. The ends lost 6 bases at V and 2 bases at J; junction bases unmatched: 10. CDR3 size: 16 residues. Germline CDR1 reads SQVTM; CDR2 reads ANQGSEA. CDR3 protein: CSVVRGTSGNTDTQYF. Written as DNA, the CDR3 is TGCAGCGTAGTTAGAGGGACTAGCGGAAACACAGATACGCAGTATTTT.

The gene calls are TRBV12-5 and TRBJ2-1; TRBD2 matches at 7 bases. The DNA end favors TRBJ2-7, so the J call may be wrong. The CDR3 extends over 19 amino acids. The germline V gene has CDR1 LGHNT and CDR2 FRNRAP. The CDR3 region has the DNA TGTGCTAGTGGTTTGGCCGCTTGGGGGGGAGGTATATCCTACAATGAGCAGTACTTC. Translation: CASGLAAWGGGISYNEQYF.

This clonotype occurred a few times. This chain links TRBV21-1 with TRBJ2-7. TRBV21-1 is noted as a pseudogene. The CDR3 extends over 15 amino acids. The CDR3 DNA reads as TGTGCCAGCAGGGTGACGTACGGTCCAGTACGGGAGCAGTACTTC. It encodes CASRVTYGPVREQYF.

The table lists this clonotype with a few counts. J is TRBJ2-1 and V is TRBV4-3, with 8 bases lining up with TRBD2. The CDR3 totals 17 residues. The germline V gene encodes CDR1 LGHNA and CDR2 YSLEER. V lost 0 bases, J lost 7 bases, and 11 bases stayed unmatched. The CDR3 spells CASSQDGPAGDVNEQFF. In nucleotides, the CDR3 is TGCGCCAGCAGCCAAGATGGTCCAGCGGGAGACGTGAATGAGCAGTTCTTC.

This chain's CDR3 is CASSPRTSGRPDTQYF. CDR3 sequence (DNA): TGTGCCAGCAGCCCGAGGACTAGCGGGAGGCCGGATACGCAGTATTTT. This chain links TRBV7-9 with TRBJ2-3; TRBD2 aligns across 14 bases. Germline-derived CDR1 and CDR2 are SEHNR and FQNEAQ (reference sequence). The CDR3 runs 16 residues. Trimming removed 5 bases from V and 6 bases from J; junction bases left unmatched: 7.

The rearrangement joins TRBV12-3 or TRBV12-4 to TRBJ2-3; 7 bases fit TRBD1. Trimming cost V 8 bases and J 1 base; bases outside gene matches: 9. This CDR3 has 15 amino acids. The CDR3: CASGLDRVRTDTQYF. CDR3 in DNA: TGTGCCAGCGGGTTAGACAGGGTTCGCACAGATACGCAGTATTTT.

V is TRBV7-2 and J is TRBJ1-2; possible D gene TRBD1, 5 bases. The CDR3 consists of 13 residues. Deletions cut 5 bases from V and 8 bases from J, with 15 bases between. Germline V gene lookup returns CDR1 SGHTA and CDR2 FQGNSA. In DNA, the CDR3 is TGTGCCAGCAGCACAAGTCAGGGCGGGGGCTACACCTTC. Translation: CASSTSQGGGYTF. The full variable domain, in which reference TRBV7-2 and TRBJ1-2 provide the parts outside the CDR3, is GAGVSQSPSNKVTEKGKDVELRCDPISGHTALYWYRQSLGQGLEFLIYFQGNSAPDKSGLPSDRFSAERTGGSVSTLTIQRTQQEDSAVYLCASSTSQGGGYTFGSGTRLTVV.

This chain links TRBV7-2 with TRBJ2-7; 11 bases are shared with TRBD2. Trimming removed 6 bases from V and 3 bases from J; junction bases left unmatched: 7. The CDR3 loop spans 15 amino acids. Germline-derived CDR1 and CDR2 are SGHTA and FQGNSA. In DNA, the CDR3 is TGTGCCAGCAGGGACTCGGGACTAGCGGTCTACGAGCAGTACTTC. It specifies CASRDSGLAVYEQYF.

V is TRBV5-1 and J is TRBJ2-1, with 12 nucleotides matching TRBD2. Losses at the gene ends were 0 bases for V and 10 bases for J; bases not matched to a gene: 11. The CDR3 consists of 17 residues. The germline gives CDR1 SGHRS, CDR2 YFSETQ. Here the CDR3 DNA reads TGCGCCAGCAGCTTGGTATTGCTAGCGGGAGGGCCGGGGGAGCAGTTCTTC. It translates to CASSLVLLAGGPGEQFF. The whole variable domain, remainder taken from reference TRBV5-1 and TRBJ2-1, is KAGVTQTPRYLIKTRGQQVTLSCSPISGHRSVSWYQQTPGQGLQFLFEYFSETQRNKGNFPGRFSGRQFSNSRSEMNVSTLELGDSALYLCASSLVLLAGGPGEQFFGPGTRLTVL.

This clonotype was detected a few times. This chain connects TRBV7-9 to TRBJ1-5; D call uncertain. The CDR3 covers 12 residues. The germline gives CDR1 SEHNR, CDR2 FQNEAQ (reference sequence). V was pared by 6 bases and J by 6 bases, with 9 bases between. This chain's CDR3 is CASSRVSQPQHF. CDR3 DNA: TGTGCCAGCAGTCGAGTTTCTCAGCCCCAGCATTTT.

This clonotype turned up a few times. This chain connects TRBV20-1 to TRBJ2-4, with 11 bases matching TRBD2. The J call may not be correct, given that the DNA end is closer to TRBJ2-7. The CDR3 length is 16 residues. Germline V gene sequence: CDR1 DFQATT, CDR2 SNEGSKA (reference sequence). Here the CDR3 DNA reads TGCAGTGCTAGAATTATCTCTAGCGGGAGGATGGGCGAGCAGTACTTC. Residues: CSARIISSGRMGEQYF.

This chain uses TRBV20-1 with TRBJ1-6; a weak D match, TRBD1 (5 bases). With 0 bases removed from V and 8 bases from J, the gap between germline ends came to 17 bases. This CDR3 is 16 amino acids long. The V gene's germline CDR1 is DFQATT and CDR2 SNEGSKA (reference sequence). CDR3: CSARDGQGGRDSPLHF. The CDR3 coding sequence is TGCAGTGCTAGAGATGGGCAGGGTGGTAGGGATTCACCCCTCCACTTT.

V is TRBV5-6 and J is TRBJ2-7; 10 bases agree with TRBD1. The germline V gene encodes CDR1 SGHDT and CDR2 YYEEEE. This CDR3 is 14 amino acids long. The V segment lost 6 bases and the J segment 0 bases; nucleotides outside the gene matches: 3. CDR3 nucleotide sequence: TGTGCCAGCAAGGGACAGGGGAACTCCTACGAGCAGTACTTC. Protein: CASKGQGNSYEQYF.

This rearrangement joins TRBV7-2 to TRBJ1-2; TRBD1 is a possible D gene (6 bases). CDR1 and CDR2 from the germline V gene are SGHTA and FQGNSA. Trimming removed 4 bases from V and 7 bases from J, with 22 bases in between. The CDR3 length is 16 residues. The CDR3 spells CASSSEGGGGRFGYTF. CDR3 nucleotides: TGTGCCAGCAGCTCCGAGGGAGGGGGGGGCAGGTTTGGCTACACCTTC.